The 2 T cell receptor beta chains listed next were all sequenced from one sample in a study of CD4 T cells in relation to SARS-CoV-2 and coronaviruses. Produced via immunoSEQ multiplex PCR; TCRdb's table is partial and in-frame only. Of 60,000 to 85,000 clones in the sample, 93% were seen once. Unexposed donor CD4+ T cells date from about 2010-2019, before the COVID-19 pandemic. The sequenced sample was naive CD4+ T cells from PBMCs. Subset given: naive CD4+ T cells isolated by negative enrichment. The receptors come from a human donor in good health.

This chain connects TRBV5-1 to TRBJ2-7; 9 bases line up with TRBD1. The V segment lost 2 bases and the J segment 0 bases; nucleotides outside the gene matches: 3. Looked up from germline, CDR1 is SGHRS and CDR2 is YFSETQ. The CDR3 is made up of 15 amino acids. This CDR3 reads CASSLQGAFSYEQYF. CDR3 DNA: TGCGCCAGCAGCTTACAGGGGGCGTTCTCCTACGAGCAGTACTTC.

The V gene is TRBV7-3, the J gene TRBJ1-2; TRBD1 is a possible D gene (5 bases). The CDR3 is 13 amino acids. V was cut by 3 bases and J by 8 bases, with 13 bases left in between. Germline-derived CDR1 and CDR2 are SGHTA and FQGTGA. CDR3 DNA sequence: TGTGCCAGCAGCTTCACGGGGCATGAGGGCTACACCTTC. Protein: CASSFTGHEGYTF.